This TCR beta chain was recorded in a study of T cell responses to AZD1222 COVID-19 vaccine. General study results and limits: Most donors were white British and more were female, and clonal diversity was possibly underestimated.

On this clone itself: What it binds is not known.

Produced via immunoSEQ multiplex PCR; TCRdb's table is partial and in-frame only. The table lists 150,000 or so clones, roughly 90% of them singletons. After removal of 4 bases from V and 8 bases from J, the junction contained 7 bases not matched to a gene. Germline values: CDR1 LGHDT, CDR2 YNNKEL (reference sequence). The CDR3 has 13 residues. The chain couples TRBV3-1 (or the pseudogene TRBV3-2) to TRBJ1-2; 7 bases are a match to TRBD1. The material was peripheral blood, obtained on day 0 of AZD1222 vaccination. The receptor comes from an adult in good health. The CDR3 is CASSPQGVGGYTF. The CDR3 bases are TGTGCCAGCAGCCCGCAGGGGGTAGGAGGCTACACCTTC.